The 19 T cell receptor beta chains below come from one sample, sequenced in a study of lymphopenia after photon versus proton radiotherapy. TCRdb's table, derived via immunoSEQ multiplex PCR, lists solely in-frame clones and lacks some. The data hold 16,000 or so clones, with 70% to 90% observed a single time. The sequencing used peripheral blood, collected from a patient treated with proton-based radiotherapy. The receptors shown here come from an older woman with cholangiocarcinoma. Some clones in this sample may be carry-over from other donors' samples.

This chain uses TRBV7-2 with TRBJ2-7; D is possibly TRBD1 or TRBD2 (5 bases each). The V gene lost 5 bases and the J gene lost 3 bases, with 17 bases spanning the gap. The germline V gene has CDR1 SGHTA and CDR2 FQGNSA. This CDR3 comprises 15 residues. The CDR3 nucleotides are TGTGCCAGCAGCATCCGGGACCAATCTCTCTACGAGCAGTACTTC. It specifies CASSIRDQSLYEQYF.

The gene calls are TRBV19 and TRBJ1-1, with 9 bases lining up with TRBD1. The V gene's germline CDR1 is LNHDA and CDR2 SQIVND (reference sequence). The CDR3 contains 14 residues. The J segment lost 5 bases and the V segment lost 6 bases, leaving 7 bases of the junction unmatched. CDR3 loop: CASSIQGAGTEAFF. The CDR3 DNA sequence: TGTGCCAGTAGCATACAGGGGGCTGGGACTGAAGCTTTCTTT.

In its sample, this clone was seen once. The chain links TRBV9 to TRBJ1-2; D might be TRBD1 (6 bases). The germline V gene has CDR1 SGDLS and CDR2 YYNGEE. The CDR3 is 15 residues long. V lost 0 bases to trimming and J lost 7 bases, with 16 bases between them. The CDR3 reads CASSVDYRARVGYTF. In DNA form, the CDR3 reads TGTGCCAGCAGCGTAGATTACAGGGCGAGAGTTGGCTACACCTTC.

J is TRBJ1-1 and V is TRBV20-1; tentative D call: TRBD1 (6 bases). CDR1 and CDR2 (germline): DFQATT, SNEGSKA (reference sequence). The CDR3 is made up of 11 amino acids. Between the trimmed V and J ends, which lost 7 bases and 3 bases, there was a span of 9 bases. CDR3 sequence (DNA): TGCAGTGTGTCAGGGGACACTGAAGCTTTCTTT. Translating it yields CSVSGDTEAFF.

The chain is built from TRBV18 and TRBJ1-1; 8 bases are a match to TRBD1. This CDR3 comprises 15 residues. Germline V gene data show CDR1 as KGHSH and CDR2 as LQKENI. With 2 bases clipped from V and 8 bases from J, the junction kept 10 bases outside the gene matches. The CDR3 sequence is CASSPSNNRGSEAFF. As DNA, the CDR3 is TGTGCCAGCTCACCATCAAACAACAGGGGGTCCGAAGCTTTCTTT.

The chain couples TRBV6-5 to TRBJ1-5; D is undetermined. Per the germline V gene, CDR1 is MNHEY and CDR2 is SVGAGI. V lost 2 bases, J lost 2 bases, and 7 bases lay in between. The CDR3 spans 14 residues. The CDR3 is CASSYREGNQPQHF. DNA for the CDR3: TGTGCCAGCAGTTACCGGGAGGGCAATCAGCCCCAGCATTTT.

In this sample, this clone turned up once. The gene calls are TRBV6-5 and TRBJ1-5; D not resolved. The CDR3 spans 13 residues. CDR1 and CDR2 (germline): MNHEY, SVGAGI. Trimming removed 4 bases at V and 7 bases at J, with 11 bases between. The CDR3 coding sequence is TGTGCCAGCAGTTCTCAGGCAAACCAGCCCCAGCATTTT. Translated, it gives CASSSQANQPQHF.

This clone was seen more than once but under ten times. The chain has TRBV19 and TRBJ2-1, with TRBD1 matching over 8 bases. The CDR3 extends over 14 amino acids. In germline, CDR1 is LNHDA, CDR2 SQIVND (reference sequence). Trimming removed 4 bases from V and 10 bases from J; junction bases left unmatched: 9. DNA of the CDR3: TGTGCCAGTAGTACAGGGGGCGGGTTTCTGGAGCAGTTCTTC. As protein: CASSTGGGFLEQFF.

The table lists this clone with a count of one. This chain uses TRBV11-2 with TRBJ2-5; TRBD2 matches 8 bases. The germline CDR1 and CDR2 sequences are SGHAT and FQNNGV. The V gene end was trimmed by 2 bases and the J gene end by 5 bases; junction bases not matched to a gene: 7. The CDR3 length is 15 residues. The CDR3 loop is CASSLYGGATETQYF. CDR3 in DNA: TGTGCCAGCAGCTTATACGGGGGGGCCACGGAGACCCAGTACTTC. Together with reference TRBV11-2 and TRBJ2-5, the CDR3 gives the full variable domain: EAGVAQSPRYKIIEKRQSVAFWCNPISGHATLYWYQQILGQGPKLLIQFQNNGVVDDSQLPKDRFSAERLKGVDSTLKIQPAKLEDSAVYLCASSLYGGATETQYFGPGTRLLVL.

J is TRBJ2-1 and V is TRBV4-1; the D is unclear. The germline CDR1 and CDR2 sequences are MGHRA and YSYEKL. Trimming removed 5 bases at V and 9 bases at J, with 14 bases between. The CDR3 spans 13 residues. CDR3 nucleotide sequence: TGCGCCAGCAGCTCCGACCCTTTCACTGAGCAGTTCTTC. Residues: CASSSDPFTEQFF.

The chain is built from TRBV7-2 and TRBJ2-7, with D possibly matching TRBD2 (5 bases). Germline-derived CDR1 and CDR2 are SGHTA and FQGNSA. The V gene lost 1 base and the J gene lost 5 bases, with 9 bases spanning the gap. The CDR3 sequence is 13 residues long. CDR3 nucleotides: TGTGCCAGCAGCTTAGATCCGGGGAACGAGCAGTACTTC. Amino acid sequence: CASSLDPGNEQYF.

The V and J genes are TRBV19 and TRBJ2-3; 10 positions match TRBD2. J was trimmed by 1 base and V by 7 bases; bases with no gene match: 5. Per germline, CDR1 LNHDA and CDR2 SQIVND (reference sequence). The CDR3 length is 15 residues. The CDR3 DNA sequence: TGTGCCAGTAATCAAGGACTAGCGGGCACAGATACGCAGTATTTT. This codes for CASNQGLAGTDTQYF.

This chain connects TRBV6-5 to TRBJ2-3, with D unresolved. V was pared by 6 bases and J by 2 bases, with 15 bases between. In germline, CDR1 is MNHEY, CDR2 SVGAGI. CDR3 length: 15 amino acids. CDR3 amino acids: CASRPKIVYTDTQYF. In DNA form, the CDR3 reads TGTGCCAGCAGACCAAAGATAGTCTACACAGATACGCAGTATTTT.

This CDR3 reads CASSFQETQYF. CDR3 in DNA: TGTGCCAGCAGCTTCCAAGAGACCCAGTACTTC. The chain links TRBV7-6 to TRBJ2-5; D is undetermined. The germline V gene has CDR1 SGHVS and CDR2 FNYEAQ. CDR3 length equals 11 residues. The V and J ends lost 3 bases and 1 base respectively, with 0 bases between them.

The chain combines TRBV6-5 with TRBJ1-2; the D gene is possibly TRBD1 (6 bases). Germline assignment: CDR1 MNHEY and CDR2 SVGAGI. Trimming removed 6 bases from V and 7 bases from J, with 9 bases in between. The CDR3 is 11 amino acids. The chain's CDR3 is CASREQGGYTF. As DNA, the CDR3 is TGTGCCAGCAGAGAACAGGGTGGCTACACCTTC.

The rearrangement uses TRBV18 and TRBJ1-4, with D tentatively TRBD1 (5 bases). The CDR3 runs to 16 residues. Per germline, CDR1 KGHSH and CDR2 LQKENI. Between the trimmed V and J ends, which lost 3 bases and 6 bases, there was a span of 17 bases. CDR3 sequence reads: CASSPYTTGADEKLFF. DNA for the CDR3: TGTGCCAGCTCACCCTATACTACAGGAGCGGATGAAAAACTGTTTTTT.

V gene TRBV5-4 combines with J gene TRBJ2-3; D may be TRBD1 (5 bases). The CDR3 extends over 14 amino acids. Germline-derived CDR1 and CDR2 are SGHNT and YYREEE (reference sequence). The V and J ends lost 4 bases and 0 bases respectively, with 9 bases between them. CDR3 in DNA: TGTGCCAGCAGCCTGACAGCCAGCACAGATACGCAGTATTTT. Protein: CASSLTASTDTQYF.

This clone has just one count. J is TRBJ2-5 and V is TRBV10-3; the D gene could be TRBD1 or TRBD2 (5 bases each). CDR1 ENHRY and CDR2 SYGVKD come from the germline V gene. Trimming took off 4 bases at V and 4 bases at J, with 31 bases between the two ends. The CDR3 contains 20 residues. As DNA, the CDR3 is TGTGCCATCAGTGGGGGGTCAATTTCCGGGATAAAAGATCGGCGAGAGACCCAGTACTTC. Protein product: CAISGGSISGIKDRRETQYF.

The chain combines TRBV7-9 with TRBJ2-7; TRBD1 matches at 7 bases. The ends lost 5 bases at V and 2 bases at J; junction bases unmatched: 6. The CDR3 has 14 residues. Germline assignment: CDR1 SEHNR and CDR2 FQNEAQ (reference sequence). The chain's CDR3 is CASSHRGPTYEQYF. The CDR3, as DNA: TGTGCCAGCAGCCACAGGGGTCCTACCTACGAGCAGTACTTC.